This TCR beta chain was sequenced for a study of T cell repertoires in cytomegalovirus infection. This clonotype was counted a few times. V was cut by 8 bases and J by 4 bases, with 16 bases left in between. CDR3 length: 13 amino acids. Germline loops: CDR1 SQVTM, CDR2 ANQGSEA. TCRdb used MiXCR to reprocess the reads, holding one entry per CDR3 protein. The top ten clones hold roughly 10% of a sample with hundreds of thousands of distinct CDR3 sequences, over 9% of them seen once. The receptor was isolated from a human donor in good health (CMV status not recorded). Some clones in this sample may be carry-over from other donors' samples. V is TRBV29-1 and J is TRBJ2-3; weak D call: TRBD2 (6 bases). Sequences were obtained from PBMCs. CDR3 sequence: CSPTTAGADTQYF. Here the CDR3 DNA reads TGCAGCCCGACGACAGCGGGTGCAGATACGCAGTATTTT.